This T cell receptor (beta chain) is from a study of control samples from healthy donors and cancer patients. CDR1 and CDR2 from the germline V gene are SEHNR and FQNEAQ (reference sequence). The germline V and J ends were trimmed by 4 bases and 1 base, with 20 bases remaining between them. The CDR3 contains 17 residues. Sequencing used immunoSEQ multiplex PCR; TCRdb keeps in-frame clones, though not all of them. The profile shows about 46,000 clones, roughly 86% of them singletons. The gene calls are TRBV7-9 and TRBJ2-7, with D maybe TRBD1 (6 bases). Sequencing was carried out using PBMCs. This TCR was recovered from a man aged 45 to 65 with head and neck cancer. The CDR3 nucleotides read TGTGCCAGCAGCTCCCTTGTGAACCGGGACACATCCTACGAGCAGTACTTC. Its protein is CASSSLVNRDTSYEQYF.